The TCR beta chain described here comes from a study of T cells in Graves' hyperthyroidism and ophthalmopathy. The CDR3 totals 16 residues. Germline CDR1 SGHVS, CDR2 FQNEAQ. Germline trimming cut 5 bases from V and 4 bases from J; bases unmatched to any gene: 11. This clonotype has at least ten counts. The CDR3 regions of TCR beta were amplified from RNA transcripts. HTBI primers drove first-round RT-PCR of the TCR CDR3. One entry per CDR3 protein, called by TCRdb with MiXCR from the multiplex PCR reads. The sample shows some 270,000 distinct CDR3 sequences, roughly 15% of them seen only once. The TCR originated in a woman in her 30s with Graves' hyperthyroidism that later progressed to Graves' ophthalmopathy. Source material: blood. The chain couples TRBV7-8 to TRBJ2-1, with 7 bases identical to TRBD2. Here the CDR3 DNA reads TGTGCCAGCAGCCAAATAGTGAGCGGGGCTTACAATGAGCAGTTCTTC. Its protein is CASSQIVSGAYNEQFF. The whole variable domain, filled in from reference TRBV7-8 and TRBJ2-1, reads GAGVSQSPRYKVAKRGQDVALRCDPISGHVSLFWYQQALGQGPEFLTYFQNEAQLDKSGLPSDRFFAERPEGSVSTLKIQRTQQEDSAVYLCASSQIVSGAYNEQFFGPGTRLTVL.